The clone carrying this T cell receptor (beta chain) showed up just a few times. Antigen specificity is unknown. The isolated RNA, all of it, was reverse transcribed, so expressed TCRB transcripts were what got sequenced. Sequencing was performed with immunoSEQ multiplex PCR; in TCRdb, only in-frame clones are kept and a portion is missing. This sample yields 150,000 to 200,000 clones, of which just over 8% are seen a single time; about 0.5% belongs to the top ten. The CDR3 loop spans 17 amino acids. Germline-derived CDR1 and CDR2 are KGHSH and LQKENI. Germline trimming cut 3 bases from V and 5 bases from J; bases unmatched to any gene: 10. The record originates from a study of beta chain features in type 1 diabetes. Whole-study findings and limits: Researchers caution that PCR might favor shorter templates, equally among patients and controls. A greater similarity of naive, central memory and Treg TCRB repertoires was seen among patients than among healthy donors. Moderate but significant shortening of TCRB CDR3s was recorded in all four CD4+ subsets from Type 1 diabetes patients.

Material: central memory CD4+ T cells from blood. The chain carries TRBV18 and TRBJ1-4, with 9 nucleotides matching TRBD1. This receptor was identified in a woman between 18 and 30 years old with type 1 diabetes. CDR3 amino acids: CASSPSSGTGKNEKLFF. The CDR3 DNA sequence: TGTGCCAGCTCACCGTCCTCCGGGACAGGGAAAAATGAAAAACTGTTTTTT.